A single sample is the source of the 18 T cell receptor beta chains below, sequenced in a study of neurological immune-mediated disorders. TCRdb re-analysed the 5' RACE reads in MiXCR, keeping a single row per CDR3 protein. The sample has 80,000 or so distinct CDR3 sequences; under 10% are singletons. The source material was PBMCs. The receptors here all came from a man over 45 in good health.

This clonotype has at least ten counts. The genes are TRBV5-1 and TRBJ2-5; 8 nucleotides line up with TRBD2. V lost 4 bases to trimming and J lost 2 bases; unmatched junction nucleotides: 10. Germline assignment: CDR1 SGHRS and CDR2 YFSETQ. The CDR3 totals 16 residues. The CDR3 DNA reads as TGCGCCAGCAGCCAGCTGGACGGGAGGGGGCAAGAGACCCAGTACTTC. This sequence encodes CASSQLDGRGQETQYF.

This clonotype was recorded many times. This chain links TRBV28 with TRBJ1-1; no clear D gene. Per germline, CDR1 MDHEN and CDR2 SYDVKM. CDR3 length: 16 residues. Trimming removed 6 bases from V and 5 bases from J, with 22 bases in between. CDR3 amino acids: CASSPRRASRRTEAFF. For the CDR3, the DNA is TGTGCCAGCAGCCCTCGGCGCGCATCCCGGCGGACTGAAGCTTTCTTT.

This clonotype occurred many times. This chain's CDR3 is CSRPVGGALEPGELFF. CDR3 coding DNA: TGCAGCCGTCCGGTTGGGGGGGCCCTTGAGCCCGGGGAGCTGTTTTTT. The chain uses TRBV29-1 and TRBJ2-2, with D tentatively TRBD2 (7 bases). This CDR3 region has 16 residues. The V end lost 8 bases, the J end lost 6 bases, and 25 bases lay between the germline ends. In germline, CDR1 is SQVTM, CDR2 ANQGSEA.

This clonotype has at least ten counts. V and J are TRBV29-1 and TRBJ2-3, with 7 positions matching TRBD1. Per the germline V gene, CDR1 is SQVTM and CDR2 is ANQGSEA. The junction had 5 bases not matched to a gene; V was cut back by 5 bases and J by 0 bases. The CDR3 totals 14 residues. The DNA for the CDR3 is TGCAGCGTTTCGGGACAGCCCAGCACAGATACGCAGTATTTT. Its protein product is CSVSGQPSTDTQYF.

This clonotype was seen at least ten times. CDR3 coding DNA: TGCGCCAGCAGCCCGCAAGGACTGGATTTCTACGAGCAGTACTTC. Its translation: CASSPQGLDFYEQYF. The gene calls are TRBV5-1 and TRBJ2-7; a weak D match, TRBD2 (5 bases). CDR3 length equals 15 residues. The V and J ends lost 4 bases and 3 bases respectively, with 17 bases between them. Germline assignment: CDR1 SGHRS and CDR2 YFSETQ.

This clonotype was recorded many times. V gene TRBV20-1 combines with J gene TRBJ1-4; perhaps TRBD1 as D (6 bases). V was shortened by 1 base and J by 10 bases, with 13 bases between the two germline ends. The CDR3 is 13 amino acids. Germline V CDR1 and CDR2: DFQATT, SNEGSKA (reference sequence). CDR3 in DNA: TGCAGTGCTAGAGTCCCAGGGGAAGGAAAACTGTTTTTT. Protein product: CSARVPGEGKLFF.

This clonotype was seen a few times. The chain links TRBV7-3 to TRBJ2-7, with 12 bases identical to TRBD2. The CDR3 consists of 14 residues. V was pared by 4 bases and J by 6 bases, with 4 bases of the junction left unmatched. Germline CDR1 SGHTA, CDR2 FQGTGA. In nucleotides, the CDR3 is TGTGCCAGCAGCTCTAGCGGGGGGGCGGGCGAGCAGTACTTC. As protein: CASSSSGGAGEQYF.

The sample holds many counts of this clonotype. The CDR3 sequence is CASSLEGQGEGSPLHF. CDR3 sequence (DNA): TGCGCCAGCAGCTTGGAGGGACAGGGTGAGGGTTCACCCCTCCACTTT. The chain employs TRBV5-1 and TRBJ1-6; 9 nucleotides line up with TRBD1. The CDR3 extends over 16 amino acids. The trim removed 0 bases at V and 9 bases at J, leaving 7 bases unmatched. CDR1 is SGHRS and CDR2 is YFSETQ in the germline V gene.

This clonotype was counted ten times or more. The junction does not match germline at one end; this may be a read error. The V and J genes are TRBV29-1 and TRBJ1-1, with 8 positions matching TRBD1. CDR3 length: 12 amino acids. CDR1 and CDR2 from the germline V gene are SQVTM and ANQGSEA. The CDR3 region is CGWSRTGTEAFF. CDR3 DNA: TGTGGATGGTCAAGGACAGGGACTGAAGCTTTCTTT. Full variable domain (missing parts from reference TRBV29-1 and TRBJ1-1): SAVISQKPSRDICQRGTSLTIQCQVDSQVTMMFWYRQQPGQSLTLIATANQGSEATYESGFVIDKFPISRPNLTFSTLTVSNMSPEDSSIYLCGWSRTGTEAFFGQGTRLTVV.

Many counts were recorded for this clonotype. The J gene is TRBJ2-1, the V gene TRBV20-1; TRBD1 is a possible D gene (6 bases). Trimming left V 5 bases short and J 0 bases short, with 14 bases between. The CDR3 runs 15 residues. Germline V gives CDR1 DFQATT, CDR2 SNEGSKA (reference sequence). CDR3 in DNA: TGCAGTGCTGACCCCAGGGGAAGCTCCTACAATGAGCAGTTCTTC. Protein sequence: CSADPRGSSYNEQFF.

This clonotype was counted many times. This chain joins TRBV5-1 and TRBJ2-5, with D possibly matching TRBD1 (6 bases). The CDR3 consists of 15 residues. The germline gives CDR1 SGHRS, CDR2 YFSETQ. The V end lost 1 base, the J end lost 1 base, and 11 bases lay between the germline ends. CDR3 sequence (DNA): TGCGCCAGCAGCTTGCGGACAGCCTTCCAAGAGACCCAGTACTTC. Its translation: CASSLRTAFQETQYF. The full variable domain, rest sourced from reference TRBV5-1 and TRBJ2-5, is KAGVTQTPRYLIKTRGQQVTLSCSPISGHRSVSWYQQTPGQGLQFLFEYFSETQRNKGNFPGRFSGRQFSNSRSEMNVSTLELGDSALYLCASSLRTAFQETQYFGPGTRLLVL.

As regards this clonotype: Germline and junction disagree at one end, which may indicate a read error. The chain's CDR3 is CASSKDRGNSPLNF. The CDR3, as DNA: TGTGCCAGCAGTAAGGACAGGGGAAATTCACCCCTCAACTTT. V gene TRBV2 combines with J gene TRBJ1-6; TRBD1 agrees at 9 bases. The CDR3 runs 14 residues. CDR1 and CDR2 from the germline V gene are SNHLY and FYNNEI.

This clonotype occurred many times. The rearrangement links TRBV7-8 to TRBJ2-3; the match to TRBD1 covers 8 bases. Germline CDR1 SGHVS, CDR2 FQNEAQ. Trimming took 1 base from V and 2 from J; bases not matched to a gene: 5. This CDR3 has 16 amino acids. The chain's CDR3 is CASSLEETGDTDTQYF. CDR3 coding DNA: TGTGCCAGCAGCTTAGAGGAGACAGGGGACACAGATACGCAGTATTTT.

This clonotype was picked up a small number of times. A read error may explain this, as a much larger clone is one base away. The V call is TRBV19, the J call TRBJ1-5; D ambiguous. This CDR3 region has 13 residues. The V gene's germline CDR1 is LNHDA and CDR2 SQIVND (reference sequence). DNA of the CDR3: TGTGCCAGTAGTATTGGGGTCAATCGGCCCCAGCATTTT. This codes for CASSIGVNRPQHF.

This clonotype was found many times. V is TRBV5-1 and J is TRBJ2-1; a possible D gene is TRBD2 (6 bases). The V gene lost 3 bases and the J gene lost 2 bases, with 12 bases spanning the gap. The germline CDR1 and CDR2 sequences are SGHRS and YFSETQ. The CDR3 has 15 amino acids. The CDR3, as DNA: TGCGCCAGCAGCTCGACTAGTGATCCCTACAATGAGCAGTTCTTC. It specifies CASSSTSDPYNEQFF.

Regarding this clonotype: Sequence at one end of the junction differs from germline and may be a read error. The rearrangement joins TRBV3-1 to TRBJ2-1, with D uncertain. Germline CDR1 and CDR2: LGHDT and YNNKEL (reference sequence). The CDR3 is 14 amino acids. DNA for the CDR3: TGTGACAGCAGCCAGACCAGGACCGACAATGAGCAGTTCTTC. It translates to CDSSQTRTDNEQFF.

This clonotype was recorded many times. J is TRBJ2-2 and V is TRBV27; D remains ambiguous. The germline CDR1 and CDR2 sequences are MNHEY and SMNVEV (reference sequence). V was cut by 4 bases and J by 7 bases, with 7 bases left in between. This CDR3 comprises 12 residues. The CDR3 DNA follows: TGTGCCAGCAGTTATCAAATCGGGGAGCTGTTTTTT. It yields the protein CASSYQIGELFF.

This clonotype was recorded at least ten times. This chain uses TRBV7-2 with TRBJ1-2, with D unresolved. Germline lookup yields CDR1 SGHTA and CDR2 FQGNSA. Trimming removed 3 bases from V and 8 bases from J, with 16 bases in between. CDR3 length: 14 amino acids. CDR3 sequence: CASSFFQAQEGYTF. The CDR3 DNA sequence: TGTGCCAGCAGCTTTTTTCAGGCCCAAGAGGGCTACACCTTC.